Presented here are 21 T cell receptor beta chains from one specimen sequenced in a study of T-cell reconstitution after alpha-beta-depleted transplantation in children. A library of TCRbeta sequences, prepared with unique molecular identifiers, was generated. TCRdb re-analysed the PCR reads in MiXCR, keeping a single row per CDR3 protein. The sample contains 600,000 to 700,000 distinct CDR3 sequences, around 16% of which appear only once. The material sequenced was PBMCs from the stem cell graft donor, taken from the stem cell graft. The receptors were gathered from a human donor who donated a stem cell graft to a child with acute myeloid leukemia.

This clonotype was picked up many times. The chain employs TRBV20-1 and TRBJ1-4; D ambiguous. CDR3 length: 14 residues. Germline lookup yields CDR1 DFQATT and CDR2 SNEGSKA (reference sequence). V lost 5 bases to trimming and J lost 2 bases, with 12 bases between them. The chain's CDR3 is CSAPPAGTNEKLFF. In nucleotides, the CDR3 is TGCAGTGCTCCCCCGGCGGGCACTAATGAAAAACTGTTTTTT.

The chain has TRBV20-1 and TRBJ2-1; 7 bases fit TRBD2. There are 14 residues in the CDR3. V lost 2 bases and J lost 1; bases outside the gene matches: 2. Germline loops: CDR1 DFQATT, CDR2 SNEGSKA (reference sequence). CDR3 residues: CSARSSGSYNEQFF. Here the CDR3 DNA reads TGCAGTGCTAGATCTAGCGGATCCTACAATGAGCAGTTCTTC.

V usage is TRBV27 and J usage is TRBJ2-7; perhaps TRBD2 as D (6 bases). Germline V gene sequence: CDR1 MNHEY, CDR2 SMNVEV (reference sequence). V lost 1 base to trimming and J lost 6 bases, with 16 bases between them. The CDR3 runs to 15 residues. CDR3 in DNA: TGTGCCAGCAGTTTATTATCGGGGGTCAAGAGCGAGCAGTACGTC. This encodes CASSLLSGVKSEQYV.

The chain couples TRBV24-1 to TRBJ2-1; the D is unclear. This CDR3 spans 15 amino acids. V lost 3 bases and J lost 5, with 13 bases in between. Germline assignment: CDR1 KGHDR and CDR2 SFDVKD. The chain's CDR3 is CATSDPPGKNNEQFF. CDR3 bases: TGTGCCACCAGTGATCCTCCTGGAAAAAACAATGAGCAGTTCTTC.

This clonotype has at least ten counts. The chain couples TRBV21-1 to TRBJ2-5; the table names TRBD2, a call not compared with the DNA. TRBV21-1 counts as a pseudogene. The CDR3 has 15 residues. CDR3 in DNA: TGTGCCAGCAGCAAACGATTGAGGGTGAGAGAGACCCAGTACTTC. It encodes CASSKRLRVRETQYF.

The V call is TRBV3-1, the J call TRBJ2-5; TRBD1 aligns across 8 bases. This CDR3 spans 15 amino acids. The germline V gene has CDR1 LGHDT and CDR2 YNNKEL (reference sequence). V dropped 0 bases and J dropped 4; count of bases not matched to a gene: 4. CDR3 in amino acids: CASSQDPGGVETQYF. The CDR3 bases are TGTGCCAGCAGCCAAGATCCAGGGGGCGTAGAGACCCAGTACTTC.

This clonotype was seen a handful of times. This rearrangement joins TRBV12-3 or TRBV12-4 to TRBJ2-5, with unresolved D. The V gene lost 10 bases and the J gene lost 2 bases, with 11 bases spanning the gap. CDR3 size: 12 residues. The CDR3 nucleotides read TGTGCCACCTCAGGACCTCAAGAGACCCAGTACTTC. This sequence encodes CATSGPQETQYF.

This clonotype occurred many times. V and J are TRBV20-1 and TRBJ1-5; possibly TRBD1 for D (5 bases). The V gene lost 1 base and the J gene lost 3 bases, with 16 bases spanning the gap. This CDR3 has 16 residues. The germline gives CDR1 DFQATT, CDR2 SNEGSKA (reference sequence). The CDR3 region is CSARGRTDTFNQPQHF. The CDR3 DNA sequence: TGCAGTGCTAGAGGACGTACGGACACCTTCAATCAGCCCCAGCATTTT.

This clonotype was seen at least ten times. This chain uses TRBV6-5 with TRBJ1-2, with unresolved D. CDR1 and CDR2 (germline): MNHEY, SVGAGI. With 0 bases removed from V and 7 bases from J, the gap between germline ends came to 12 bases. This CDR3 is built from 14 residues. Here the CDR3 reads CASSYSNRISGYTF. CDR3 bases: TGTGCCAGCAGTTACTCGAACCGGATCTCTGGCTACACCTTC.

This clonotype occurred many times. CDR3 residues: CASSPRQGAYNEQFF. The CDR3 bases are TGCGCCAGCAGCCCACGGCAGGGGGCCTACAATGAGCAGTTCTTC. The chain is built from TRBV4-3 and TRBJ2-1; TRBD1 aligns across 7 bases. Germline CDR1 and CDR2: LGHNA and YSLEER. Germline trimming cut 4 bases from V and 2 bases from J; bases unmatched to any gene: 5. The CDR3 runs to 15 residues.

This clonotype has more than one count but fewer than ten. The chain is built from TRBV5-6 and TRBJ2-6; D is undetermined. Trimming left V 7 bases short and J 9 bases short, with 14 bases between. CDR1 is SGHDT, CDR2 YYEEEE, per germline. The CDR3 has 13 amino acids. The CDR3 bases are TGTGCCAGCGGCCCCGGCTTAGGCAACGTCCTGACTTTC. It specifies CASGPGLGNVLTF.

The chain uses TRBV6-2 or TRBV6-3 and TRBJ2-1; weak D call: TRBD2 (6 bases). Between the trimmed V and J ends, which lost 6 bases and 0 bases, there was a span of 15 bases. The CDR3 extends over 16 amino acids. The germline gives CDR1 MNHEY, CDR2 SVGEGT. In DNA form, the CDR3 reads TGTGCCAGCAGGGGGGGAAGACAGAGCTCCTACAATGAGCAGTTCTTC. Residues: CASRGGRQSSYNEQFF.

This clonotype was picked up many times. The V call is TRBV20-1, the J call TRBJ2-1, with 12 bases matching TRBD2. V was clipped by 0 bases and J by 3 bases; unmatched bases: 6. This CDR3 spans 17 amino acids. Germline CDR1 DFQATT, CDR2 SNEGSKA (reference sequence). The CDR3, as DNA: TGCAGTGCTAGAGATTCTAGCGGGGGGGCCCGCTACAATGAGCAGTTCTTC. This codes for CSARDSSGGARYNEQFF.

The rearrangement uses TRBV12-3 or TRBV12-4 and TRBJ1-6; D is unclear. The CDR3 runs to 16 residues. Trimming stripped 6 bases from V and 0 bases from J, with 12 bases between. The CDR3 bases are TGTGCCAGCAGCCCTCCGGGCAGCTCCTATAATTCACCCCTCCACTTT. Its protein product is CASSPPGSSYNSPLHF.

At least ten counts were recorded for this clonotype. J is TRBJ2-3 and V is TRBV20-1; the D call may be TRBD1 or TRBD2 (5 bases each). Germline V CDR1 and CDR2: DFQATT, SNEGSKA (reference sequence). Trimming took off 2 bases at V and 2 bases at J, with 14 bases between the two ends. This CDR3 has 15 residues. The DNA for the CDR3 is TGCAGTGCTAGAAATCCGGGACGGGACACAGATACGCAGTATTTT. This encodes CSARNPGRDTDTQYF.

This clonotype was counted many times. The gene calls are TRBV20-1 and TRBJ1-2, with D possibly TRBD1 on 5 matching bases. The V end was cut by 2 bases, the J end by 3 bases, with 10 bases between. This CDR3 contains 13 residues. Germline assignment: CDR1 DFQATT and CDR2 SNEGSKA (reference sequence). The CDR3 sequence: CSARFRAYYGYTF. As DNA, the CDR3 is TGCAGTGCTAGATTCAGGGCGTACTATGGCTACACCTTC.

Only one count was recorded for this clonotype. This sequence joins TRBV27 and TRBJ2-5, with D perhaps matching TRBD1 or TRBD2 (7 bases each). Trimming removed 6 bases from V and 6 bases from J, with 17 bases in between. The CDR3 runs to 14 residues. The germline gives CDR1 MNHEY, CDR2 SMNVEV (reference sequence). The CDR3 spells CASSSGGAFKTQYF. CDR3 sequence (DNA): TGTGCCAGCAGCTCAGGGGGGGCCTTTAAGACCCAGTACTTC.

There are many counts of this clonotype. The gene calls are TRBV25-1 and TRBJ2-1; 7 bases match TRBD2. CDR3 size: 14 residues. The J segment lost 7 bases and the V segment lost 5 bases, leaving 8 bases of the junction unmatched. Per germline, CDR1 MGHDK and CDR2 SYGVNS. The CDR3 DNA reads TGTGCCAGCAGTCCTTACGGGGAGGGGAATGAGCAGTTCTTC. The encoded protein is CASSPYGEGNEQFF.

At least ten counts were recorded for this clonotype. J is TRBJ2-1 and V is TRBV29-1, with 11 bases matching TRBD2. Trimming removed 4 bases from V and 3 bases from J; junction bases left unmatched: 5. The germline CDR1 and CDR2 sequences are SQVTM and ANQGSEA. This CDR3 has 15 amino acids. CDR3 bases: TGCAGCGTTGGAATAACTAGCGGGGGCTACAATGAGCAGTTCTTC. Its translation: CSVGITSGGYNEQFF.

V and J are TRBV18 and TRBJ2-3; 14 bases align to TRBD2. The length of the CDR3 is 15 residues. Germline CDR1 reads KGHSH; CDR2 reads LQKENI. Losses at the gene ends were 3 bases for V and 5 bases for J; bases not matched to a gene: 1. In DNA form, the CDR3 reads TGTGCCAGCTCACCCGGGACTAGCGGGAGAGATACGCAGTATTTT. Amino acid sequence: CASSPGTSGRDTQYF.

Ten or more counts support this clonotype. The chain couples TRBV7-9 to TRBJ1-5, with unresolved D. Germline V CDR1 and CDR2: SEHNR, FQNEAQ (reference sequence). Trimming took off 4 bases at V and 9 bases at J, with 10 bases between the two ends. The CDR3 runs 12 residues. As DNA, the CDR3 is TGTGCCAGCAGCTCGGACGGCGGGCCCCAGCATTTT. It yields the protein CASSSDGGPQHF.